The entry below gives a single TCR beta chain sequence along with its context. The CDR3 is made up of 16 amino acids. Germline CDR1 SGHRS, CDR2 YFSETQ. The V gene end was trimmed by 4 bases and the J gene end by 4 bases; junction bases not matched to a gene: 11. Generated by immunoSEQ multiplex PCR, the TCRdb table keeps only in-frame clones and is missing some. The data hold about 190,000 clones, with about 91% observed a single time. The sample is drawn from a study of control samples from healthy donors and cancer patients. Input material: blood. The chain recombines TRBV5-1 with TRBJ1-1; 9 nucleotides match TRBD1. The TCR was taken from a man under 40 in good health. For the CDR3, the DNA is TGCGCCAGCAGCCAAGGGGACAGGGTAAGGGCCACTGAAGCTTTCTTT. This sequence encodes CASSQGDRVRATEAFF.